Following are 3 T cell receptor beta chains from one sample sequenced in a study of T cells expressing NK-cell markers. TCRdb re-called the 5' RACE reads; one entry per CDR3 protein, DNA not given. In all, the sample yields around 550,000 distinct CDR3 sequences. Sequenced material: blood T cells: a sorted CD56 or NKG2C T cell subset, CD4+ or CD8+ T cells, or bulk PBMC T cells (not recorded which). The receptors were sampled from a man between 18 and 35 years old in good health.

The V gene is TRBV24-1, the J gene TRBJ2-1; as DNA is missing, the TRBD2 call by TCRdb cannot be tested. This CDR3 is 18 amino acids long. CDR1 KGHDR and CDR2 SFDVKD come from the germline V gene. The CDR3 reads CATSDPQTSGRGYNEQFF.

This chain uses TRBV12-3 or TRBV12-4 with TRBJ2-2; the TCRdb call, TRBD2, lacks DNA for checking. CDR3 length equals 20 residues. CDR3 sequence reads: CASSRTAPGLAGANTGELFF.

The gene calls are TRBV5-1 and TRBJ2-1; TCRdb's assignment of TRBD2 cannot be checked, as there is no DNA. This CDR3 is built from 14 residues. Germline CDR1 and CDR2: SGHRS and YFSETQ. The CDR3: CASCSGGNYNEQFF.